This T cell receptor (beta chain) was captured in a study of CD4 T cells in relation to SARS-CoV-2 and coronaviruses. Sequencing was performed with immunoSEQ multiplex PCR; in TCRdb, only in-frame clones are kept and a portion is missing. The sample shows 20,000 or so clones, around 80% of them seen only once. Comment on this clone: Its antigen is as yet unknown.

CDR1 and CDR2 (germline): SEHNR, FQNEAQ (reference sequence). This CDR3 region has 15 residues. V lost 1 base and J lost 3; bases outside the gene matches: 2. The unexposed donors gave CD4+ T cells in about 2010-2019, prior to COVID-19. CD4+ T cells were isolated from the cells after around 10 days of culture. As cell numbers allowed, unexposed-donor CD4+ T cells faced SARS-CoV-2 S/N and four cold-coronavirus spikes. Cultures held two million PBMCs per well with roughly 10 IU/ml IL-2. On days 3 and 7, cultures got half fresh IL-2 medium. This receptor was taken from a human donor in good health. Source material: CD4+ T cells from PBMCs, cultured in vitro. J is TRBJ1-1 and V is TRBV7-9, with 10 nucleotides matching TRBD1. The CDR3 bases are TGTGCCAGCAGCTTAGGGACAGGGGGGTACACTGAAGCTTTCTTT. The encoded protein is CASSLGTGGYTEAFF.